These 32 T cell receptor beta chains originate from one sample sequenced in a study of graft-versus-host responses after intestinal transplantation (dated by TCRdb to about 2021). To prepare the library, the immunoSEQ multiplex PCR assay was applied. In its TCRdb copy, this immuneACCESS table keeps in-frame sequences only and misses some clones. Where compared with another copy, unresolved V genes explain less than half of these, and the others have no known cause. This sample gives around 99,000 clones in total; 80% to 90% of them show up just once. Around 0.7% of the sample goes to the ten largest clones. Interpreted using the paper, the time point label stands for: cells obtained before transplantation from donor or recipient. Antigen specificity for these receptors is unknown. The input for sequencing was unstimulated CD4+ T cells sorted from spleen or lymph node cells, taken before transplant. The source of these receptors is a human donor who was the organ donor for an intestinal transplant.

The rearrangement uses TRBV12-5 and TRBJ1-5; D gene unclear. This CDR3 contains 13 residues. The V and J ends lost 3 bases and 0 bases respectively, with 3 bases between them. Germline V lookup: CDR1 LGHNT, CDR2 FRNRAP. CDR3 bases: TGTGCTAGTGGTTTATCTAGCAATCAGCCCCAGCATTTT. It codes for CASGLSSNQPQHF. The entire variable domain, with the rest obtained from reference TRBV12-5 and TRBJ1-5, is as follows: DARVTQTPRHKVTEMGQEVTMRCQPILGHNTVFWYRQTMMQGLELLAYFRNRAPLDDSGMPKDRFSAEMPDATLATLKIQPSEPRDSAVYFCASGLSSNQPQHFGDGTRLSIL.

The genes are TRBV29-1 and TRBJ1-5, with D perhaps matching TRBD1 (5 bases). The CDR3 contains 12 residues. CDR1 and CDR2 (germline): SQVTM, ANQGSEA. V was shortened by 5 bases and J by 3 bases, with 8 bases between the two germline ends. The CDR3 reads CSVRDPNQPQHF. The CDR3 region has the DNA TGCAGCGTTCGGGACCCCAATCAGCCCCAGCATTTT.

V usage is TRBV6-5 and J usage is TRBJ1-2; D is unresolved. The V end was cut by 6 bases, the J end by 2 bases, with 7 bases between. In germline, CDR1 is MNHEY, CDR2 SVGAGI. The length of the CDR3 is 12 residues. The CDR3 protein is CASRDINYGYTF. As DNA, the CDR3 is TGTGCCAGCAGAGACATCAACTATGGCTACACCTTC.

V usage is TRBV7-7 and J usage is TRBJ2-4, with a tentative D call TRBD2 (6 bases). There are 17 residues in the CDR3. Germline loops: CDR1 SSHAT, CDR2 FNYEAQ (reference sequence). Deletions cut 0 bases from V and 2 bases from J, with 14 bases between. This CDR3 is CASSLARGRASKNIQYF. For the CDR3, the DNA is TGTGCCAGCAGCTTAGCGCGGGGCAGGGCGTCCAAAAACATTCAGTACTTC.

The V gene is TRBV6-6, the J gene TRBJ1-2; the D gene is possibly TRBD1 (6 bases). CDR1 and CDR2 (germline): MNHNY, SVGAGI (reference sequence). The CDR3 is 12 residues long. V lost 7 bases and J lost 8, with 14 bases in between. The CDR3 region is CASTTGREGYTF. The CDR3 nucleotides are TGTGCCAGCACTACAGGGAGGGAAGGCTACACCTTC.

The rearrangement uses TRBV5-1 and TRBJ2-3; tentative D call: TRBD1 (5 bases). Trimming took off 4 bases at V and 3 bases at J, with 15 bases between the two ends. CDR1 is SGHRS and CDR2 is YFSETQ in the germline V gene. This CDR3 is built from 15 residues. The CDR3 bases are TGCGCCAGCAGCCTCGTTCCAGGGAATACAGATACGCAGTATTTT. It yields the protein CASSLVPGNTDTQYF.

V is TRBV4-1 and J is TRBJ1-2; no definite D call. The CDR3 has 16 residues. Germline lookup yields CDR1 MGHRA and CDR2 YSYEKL. V was pared by 5 bases and J by 4 bases, with 20 bases between. The CDR3 loop is CASSSTPTGLGYGYTF. The CDR3 DNA is TGCGCCAGCAGCTCGACGCCTACGGGGTTGGGCTATGGCTACACCTTC.

This clone was seen only a few times. The chain couples TRBV6-5 to TRBJ2-1; TRBD2 might be the D (6 bases). CDR1 MNHEY and CDR2 SVGAGI come from the germline V gene. V lost 0 bases, J lost 4 bases, and 10 bases lay in between. The CDR3 sequence is 15 residues long. The CDR3 nucleotides read TGTGCCAGCAGTTACTCCCCGGGAGAGTACAATGAGCAGTTCTTC. Translation: CASSYSPGEYNEQFF.

The J gene is TRBJ1-2, the V gene TRBV5-4, with D uncertain. The V gene's germline CDR1 is SGHNT and CDR2 YYREEE (reference sequence). The germline V and J ends were trimmed by 2 bases and 7 bases, with 6 bases remaining between them. This CDR3 is built from 11 residues. The CDR3 DNA sequence: TGTGCCAGCAGCTTAGGGTTTGGCTACACCTTC. This encodes CASSLGFGYTF.

The chain couples TRBV9 to TRBJ1-4; 8 bases fit TRBD1. The trim removed 3 bases at V and 4 bases at J, leaving 5 bases unmatched. Germline V gene lookup returns CDR1 SGDLS and CDR2 YYNGEE. The CDR3 consists of 15 residues. The CDR3 loop reads CASSARGQSNEKLFF. CDR3 nucleotides: TGTGCCAGCAGCGCCAGGGGGCAGAGTAATGAAAAACTGTTTTTT.

The rearrangement uses TRBV6-5 and TRBJ1-6; D unresolved. Germline V CDR1 and CDR2: MNHEY, SVGAGI. The CDR3 loop spans 12 amino acids. Trimming shortened V by 6 bases and J by 6 bases, and 6 bases separated the two germline ends. The CDR3 sequence: CASSDRNSPLHF. The CDR3, as DNA: TGTGCCAGCAGCGATCGTAATTCACCCCTCCACTTT.

The chain has TRBV6-5 and TRBJ1-1; perhaps TRBD1 as D (5 bases). This CDR3 is built from 14 residues. Germline lookup yields CDR1 MNHEY and CDR2 SVGAGI. The V end lost 5 bases, the J end lost 6 bases, and 16 bases lay between the germline ends. Here the CDR3 DNA reads TGTGCCAGCAGTGAACAGACAGCCCGGCCTGAAGCTTTCTTT. Amino acids: CASSEQTARPEAFF.

The gene calls are TRBV6-5 and TRBJ1-1, with D uncertain. Trimming cost V 2 bases and J 4 bases, with 14 bases left between them. Germline V gene lookup returns CDR1 MNHEY and CDR2 SVGAGI. There are 15 residues in the CDR3. The CDR3 DNA sequence: TGTGCCAGCAGTTACCGCCGGGAGAGGTTCACTGAAGCTTTCTTT. Its translation: CASSYRRERFTEAFF.

The chain is built from TRBV19 and TRBJ1-6; weak D call: TRBD1 (6 bases). Trimming cost V 5 bases and J 6 bases, with 17 bases left between them. Germline V gene sequence: CDR1 LNHDA, CDR2 SQIVND (reference sequence). The CDR3 extends over 16 amino acids. The CDR3: CASSGPDRQINSPLHF. The CDR3 DNA reads TGTGCCAGTAGTGGACCGGACAGACAAATTAATTCACCCCTCCACTTT.

In its sample, this clone was seen once. The chain has TRBV5-1 and TRBJ1-4; a possible D gene is TRBD1 (6 bases). The CDR3 extends over 17 amino acids. Trimming pared 4 bases from V and 0 bases from J, leaving 16 bases between. Germline-derived CDR1 and CDR2 are SGHRS and YFSETQ. Written as DNA, the CDR3 is TGCGCCAGCAGCCCGGGCCGCAGGGGCTCAACTAATGAAAAACTGTTTTTT. It codes for CASSPGRRGSTNEKLFF.

The V gene is TRBV5-1, the J gene TRBJ2-7; D remains ambiguous. CDR1 is SGHRS, CDR2 YFSETQ, per germline. Trimming left V 0 bases short and J 1 base short, with 11 bases between. There are 15 residues in the CDR3. The CDR3 loop reads CASSLADTASYEQYF. CDR3 DNA: TGCGCCAGCAGCTTGGCCGATACTGCATCCTACGAGCAGTACTTC.

The V call is TRBV7-5, the J call TRBJ2-3; the table assigns TRBD2, which was not confirmed against the DNA. TRBV7-5 is deemed a pseudogene. The CDR3 sequence is 16 residues long. The CDR3 spells CVRSSELVPRTDTQYF. The CDR3 DNA sequence: TGTGTCAGAAGCTCGGAACTAGTGCCCCGGACAGATACGCAGTATTTT.

The chain links TRBV7-3 to TRBJ2-5; 10 nucleotides match TRBD2. V dropped 4 bases and J dropped 1; count of bases not matched to a gene: 3. The CDR3 is made up of 15 amino acids. Per the germline V gene, CDR1 is SGHTA and CDR2 is FQGTGA. The DNA of the CDR3 is TGTGCCAGCAGCTCAGCGGGAGGGAGCCAAGAGACCCAGTACTTC. The encoded protein is CASSSAGGSQETQYF. Filled out from reference TRBV7-3 and TRBJ2-5, the complete variable domain reads GAGVSQTPSNKVTEKGKYVELRCDPISGHTALYWYRQSLGQGPEFLIYFQGTGAADDSGLPNDRFFAVRPEGSVSTLKIQRTERGDSAVYLCASSSAGGSQETQYFGPGTRLLVL.

V is TRBV5-6 and J is TRBJ1-2; D is uncertain. Trimming took 0 bases from V and 6 from J, leaving 6 bases between them. The CDR3 covers 12 residues. From germline, CDR1 is SGHDT and CDR2 YYEEEE. In DNA form, the CDR3 reads TGTGCCAGCAGCTTGGGTGGCAATGGCTACACCTTC. This encodes CASSLGGNGYTF. The variable domain in full, completed from reference TRBV5-6 and TRBJ1-2, reads DAGVTQSPTHLIKTRGQQVTLRCSPKSGHDTVSWYQQALGQGPQFIFQYYEEEERQRGNFPDRFSGHQFPNYSSELNVNALLLGDSALYLCASSLGGNGYTFGSGTRLTVV.

This chain links TRBV9 with TRBJ2-7, with 8 positions matching TRBD1. CDR3 size: 15 residues. Germline assignment: CDR1 SGDLS and CDR2 YYNGEE. The trim removed 0 bases at V and 3 bases at J, leaving 5 bases unmatched. The CDR3 sequence: CASSVGRDRIYEQYF. CDR3 nucleotides: TGTGCCAGCAGCGTAGGTCGGGACAGGATCTACGAGCAGTACTTC.

The table lists this clone with a few counts. The V call is TRBV4-1, the J call TRBJ1-3; D is unresolved. V lost 4 bases and J lost 0, with 10 bases in between. CDR3 length equals 15 residues. Germline V gene data show CDR1 as MGHRA and CDR2 as YSYEKL. CDR3 nucleotide sequence: TGCGCCAGCAGCCGTACCTTGAGCTCTGGAAACACCATATATTTT. It yields the protein CASSRTLSSGNTIYF.

The rearrangement uses TRBV6-1 and TRBJ2-1; 11 positions match TRBD2. The CDR3 loop spans 15 amino acids. The trim removed 6 bases at V and 7 bases at J, leaving 8 bases unmatched. Germline lookup yields CDR1 MNHNS and CDR2 SASEGT. The CDR3 sequence: CASSLSGLAVNEQFF. CDR3 nucleotide sequence: TGTGCCAGCAGCTTATCGGGACTAGCGGTTAATGAGCAGTTCTTC.

This clone was observed a few times. The chain is built from TRBV5-1 and TRBJ1-4; D might be TRBD1 (5 bases). From germline, CDR1 is SGHRS and CDR2 YFSETQ. The CDR3 consists of 15 residues. V shed 4 bases and J shed 4 bases, with 14 bases lying between them. CDR3 DNA sequence: TGCGCCAGCAGCGCGGGACGGGGGGTTAATGAAAAACTGTTTTTT. It encodes CASSAGRGVNEKLFF.

The rearrangement uses TRBV10-3 and TRBJ1-1, with 10 bases fitting TRBD1. J lost 4 bases, V lost 6 bases, and 5 bases had no gene match. CDR3 length: 14 amino acids. Germline loops: CDR1 ENHRY, CDR2 SYGVKD. In DNA form, the CDR3 reads TGTGCCATCAGCCCGGGACAGGGGTTCACTGAAGCTTTCTTT. Residues: CAISPGQGFTEAFF.

This clone was observed a handful of times. Within the sample, other DNA sequences also encode this same CDR3. J is TRBJ1-4 and V is TRBV18, with unresolved D. Germline values: CDR1 KGHSH, CDR2 LQKENI. CDR3 length: 14 residues. V shed 1 base and J shed 0 bases, with 3 bases lying between them. CDR3 in DNA: TGTGCCAGCTCACCACAGTCAACTAATGAAAAACTGTTTTTT. This sequence encodes CASSPQSTNEKLFF.

This clone was seen a single time. The chain joins TRBV28 to TRBJ2-7; TRBD2 agrees at 8 bases. With 5 bases clipped from V and 6 bases from J, the junction kept 9 bases outside the gene matches. The CDR3 contains 14 residues. Germline CDR1 MDHEN, CDR2 SYDVKM. The CDR3, as DNA: TGTGCCAGCAGTCCACAAGGACTAGCTGGCGAGCAGTACTTC. It is translated as CASSPQGLAGEQYF.

This chain uses TRBV7-2 with TRBJ2-5; D unresolved. The CDR3 covers 13 residues. Germline V gene lookup returns CDR1 SGHTA and CDR2 FQGNSA. Trimming left V 5 bases short and J 4 bases short, with 11 bases between. This chain's CDR3 is CASSKVFGETQYF. The CDR3 coding sequence is TGTGCCAGCAGCAAAGTTTTCGGAGAGACCCAGTACTTC.

The chain has TRBV5-1 and TRBJ2-2; the D is unclear. CDR3 length equals 13 residues. Germline V gene data show CDR1 as SGHRS and CDR2 as YFSETQ. Trimming took 0 bases from V and 4 from J, leaving 4 bases between them. Written as DNA, the CDR3 is TGCGCCAGCAGCTTGGGGGGCACCGGGGAGCTGTTTTTT. Amino acid sequence: CASSLGGTGELFF.

The chain recombines TRBV5-1 with TRBJ1-1; D might be TRBD1 (5 bases). The germline CDR1 and CDR2 sequences are SGHRS and YFSETQ. V was pared by 0 bases and J by 0 bases, with 12 bases between. The CDR3 sequence is 16 residues long. This chain's CDR3 is CASSLVAGSVNTEAFF. The CDR3 DNA is TGCGCCAGCAGCTTGGTGGCAGGGTCAGTGAACACTGAAGCTTTCTTT.

J is TRBJ2-1 and V is TRBV2; a possible D gene is TRBD2 (5 bases). Germline V gives CDR1 SNHLY, CDR2 FYNNEI. The V and J ends lost 6 bases and 4 bases respectively, with 13 bases between them. The length of the CDR3 is 14 residues. CDR3 DNA: TGTGCCAGCAGGGACTCCGGGCCTTACAATGAGCAGTTCTTC. Translating it yields CASRDSGPYNEQFF.

The chain combines TRBV11-3 with TRBJ2-1, with 7 bases fitting TRBD2. V lost 5 bases and J lost 2; bases outside the gene matches: 3. The V gene's germline CDR1 is SGHNT and CDR2 YENEEA. This CDR3 has 14 amino acids. The CDR3 region is CASSPGLAYNEQFF. The CDR3 DNA reads as TGTGCCAGCAGCCCCGGACTAGCCTACAATGAGCAGTTCTTC. The full variable domain, its missing parts supplied by reference TRBV11-3 and TRBJ2-1, is EAGVVQSPRYKIIEKKQPVAFWCNPISGHNTLYWYLQNLGQGPELLIRYENEEAVDDSQLPKDRFSAERLKGVDSTLKIQPAELGDSAVYLCASSPGLAYNEQFFGPGTRLTVL.

V is TRBV5-1 and J is TRBJ2-7, with TRBD1 matching over 9 bases. There are 16 residues in the CDR3. Trimming cost V 4 bases and J 4 bases; bases outside gene matches: 12. The germline V gene has CDR1 SGHRS and CDR2 YFSETQ. CDR3 loop: CASSRGTGGSSYEQYF. In nucleotides, the CDR3 is TGCGCCAGCAGCAGGGGAACAGGGGGCAGTAGTTACGAGCAGTACTTC.